This T cell receptor beta chain was retrieved from a study of blood T cell repertoires in COVID-19. Across the study: T cells, B-cell-depleted T cells, or PBMCs supplied cDNA or gDNA.

Sequencing used immunoSEQ multiplex PCR; TCRdb keeps in-frame clones, though not all of them. The sample consists of roughly 240,000 clones, approximately 85% of them appearing once. Germline CDR1 SGHVS, CDR2 FQNEAQ. Trimming took 10 bases from V and 4 from J; bases not matched to a gene: 12. This CDR3 has 14 residues. Sequencing used peripheral blood. This chain connects TRBV7-8 to TRBJ2-5; the match to TRBD1 covers 7 bases. The sequence derives from a woman in her 70s with acute or convalescent COVID-19. The CDR3 protein is CATYDRVGRETQYF. The CDR3 DNA reads TGTGCCACTTATGACAGGGTAGGCCGAGAGACCCAGTACTTC.